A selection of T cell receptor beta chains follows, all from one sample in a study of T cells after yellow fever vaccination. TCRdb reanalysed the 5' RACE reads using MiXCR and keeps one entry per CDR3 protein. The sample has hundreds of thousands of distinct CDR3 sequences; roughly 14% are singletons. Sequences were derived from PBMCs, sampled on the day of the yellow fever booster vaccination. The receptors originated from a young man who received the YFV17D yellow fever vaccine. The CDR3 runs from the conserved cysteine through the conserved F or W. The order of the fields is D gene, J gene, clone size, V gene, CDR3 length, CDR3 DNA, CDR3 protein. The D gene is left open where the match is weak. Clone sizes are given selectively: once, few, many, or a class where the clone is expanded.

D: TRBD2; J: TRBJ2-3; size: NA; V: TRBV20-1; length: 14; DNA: TGCAGTGCTAGATCTAGCGGGAGGGGGGATACGCAGTATTTT; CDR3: CSARSSGRGDTQYF
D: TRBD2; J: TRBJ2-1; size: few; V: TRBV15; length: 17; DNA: TGTGCCACCAGCAACCCTCTTAGCGGGCCTATCGCCAATGAGCAGTTCTTC; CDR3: CATSNPLSGPIANEQFF
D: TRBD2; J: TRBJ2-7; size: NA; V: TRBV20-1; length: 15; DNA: TGCAGTGCTAGACGGAGTAGCGGGATGGACTACGAGCAGTACTTC; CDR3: CSARRSSGMDYEQYF
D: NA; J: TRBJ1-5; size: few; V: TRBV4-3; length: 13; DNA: TGCGCCAGCAGCCAAGTACGGGGAACTCCCCAGCATTTT; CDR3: CASSQVRGTPQHF
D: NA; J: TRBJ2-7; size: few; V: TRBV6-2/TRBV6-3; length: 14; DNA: TGTGCCAGCGGCGCTCTCCTCCCTACCTACGAGCAGTACTTC; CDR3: CASGALLPTYEQYF
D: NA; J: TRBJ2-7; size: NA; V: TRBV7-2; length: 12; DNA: TGTGCCAGCAGCTGGGGGGCCGGTGAGCAGTACTTC; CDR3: CASSWGAGEQYF
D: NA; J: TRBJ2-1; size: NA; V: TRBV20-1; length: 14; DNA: TGCAGTGCTACGGTGGGAGGCCGTGGAGATGAGCAGTTCTTC; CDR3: CSATVGGRGDEQFF
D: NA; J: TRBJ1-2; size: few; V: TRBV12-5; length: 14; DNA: TGTGCTAGTGGTTTGGCACAGGACCCCTATGGCTACACCTTC; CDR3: CASGLAQDPYGYTF
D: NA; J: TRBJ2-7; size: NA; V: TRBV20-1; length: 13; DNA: TGCAGTGCTAGTGATATTCCGGCCTACGAGCAGTACTTC; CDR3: CSASDIPAYEQYF
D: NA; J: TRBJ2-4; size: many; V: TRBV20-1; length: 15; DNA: TGCAGTGCCCCCTCGGGTGGGAGTCACAAAAACATTCAGTACTTC; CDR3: CSAPSGGSHKNIQYF
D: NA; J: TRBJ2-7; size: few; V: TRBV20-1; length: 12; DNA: TGCAGTGCTAGAGGGGGGCTAGACGAGCAGTACTTC; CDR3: CSARGGLDEQYF
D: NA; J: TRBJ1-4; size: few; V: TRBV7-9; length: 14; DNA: TGTGCCAGCACTAGGGAGGCGACTAATGAAAAACTGTTTTTT; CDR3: CASTREATNEKLFF
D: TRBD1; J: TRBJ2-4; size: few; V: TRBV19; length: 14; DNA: TGTGCCAGTAGTGGGAGACAGGGATACGGCATTCAGTACTTC; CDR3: CASSGRQGYGIQYF
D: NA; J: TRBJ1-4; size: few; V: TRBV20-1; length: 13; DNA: TGCAGTGCTAGGGCGGGGGCCGGTGAAAAACTGTTTTTT; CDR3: CSARAGAGEKLFF
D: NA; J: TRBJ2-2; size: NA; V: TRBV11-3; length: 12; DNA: TGTGCCAGCAGTGCCCCGGCCGGGGAGCTGTTTTTT; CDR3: CASSAPAGELFF
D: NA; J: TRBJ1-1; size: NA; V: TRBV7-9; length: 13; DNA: TGTGCCAGCAGCCAGATGACCGCGGCGGAAGCTTTCTTT; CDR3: CASSQMTAAEAFF
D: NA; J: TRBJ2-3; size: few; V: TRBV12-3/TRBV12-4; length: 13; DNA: TGTGCCAGCAGTTTTGCGCAAACAGATACGCAGTATTTT; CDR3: CASSFAQTDTQYF
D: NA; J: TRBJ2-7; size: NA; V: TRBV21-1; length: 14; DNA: TGTGCCAGCAGCAAACGGGCAGCGTCCTACGAGCAGTACTTC; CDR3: CASSKRAASYEQYF
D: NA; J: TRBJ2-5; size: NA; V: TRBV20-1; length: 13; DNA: TGCAGTGCTGGCGGGACTTGGCGAGAGACCCAGTACTTC; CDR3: CSAGGTWRETQYF
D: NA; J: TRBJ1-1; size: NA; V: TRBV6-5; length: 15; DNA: TGTGCCAGCAGTTATAGGGAGGGCTCGAACACTGAAGCTTTCTTT; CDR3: CASSYREGSNTEAFF
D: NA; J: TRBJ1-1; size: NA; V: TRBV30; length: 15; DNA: TGTGCCTGGAGTGTACGGGAAAGGGAGGACACTGAAGCTTTCTTT; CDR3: CAWSVREREDTEAFF
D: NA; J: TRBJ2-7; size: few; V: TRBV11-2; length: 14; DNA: TGTGCCAGCAGCTTAGATCCAGGAATCAACGAGCAGTACTTC; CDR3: CASSLDPGINEQYF
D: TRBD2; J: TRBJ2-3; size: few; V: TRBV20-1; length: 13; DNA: TGCAGCGTTTGGGCTAGCGGGAGTGGAACGCAGTATTTT; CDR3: CSVWASGSGTQYF
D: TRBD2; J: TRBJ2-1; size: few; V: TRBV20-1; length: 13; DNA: TGCAGGGCGACTAGCGGGACAAACAATGAGCAGTTCTTC; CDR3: CRATSGTNNEQFF
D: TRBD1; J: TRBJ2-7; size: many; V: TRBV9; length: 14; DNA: TGTGCCAGCAGCTCCCGGGACAGGGACTACGAGCAGTACTTC; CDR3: CASSSRDRDYEQYF
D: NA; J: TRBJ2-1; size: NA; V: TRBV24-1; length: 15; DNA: TGTGCCACCAGTGATTTGCAGGCATCCTACAATGAGCAGTTCTTC; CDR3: CATSDLQASYNEQFF
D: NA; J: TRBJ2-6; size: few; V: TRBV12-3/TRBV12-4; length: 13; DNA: TGTGCCACGAGACCCTCTGGGGCCAACGTCCTGACTTTC; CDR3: CATRPSGANVLTF
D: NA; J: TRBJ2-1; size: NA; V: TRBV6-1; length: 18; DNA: TGTGCCAGCAGCGAAGACTATGTAGGCTACCTCTCCTACAATGAGCAGTTCTTC; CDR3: CASSEDYVGYLSYNEQFF
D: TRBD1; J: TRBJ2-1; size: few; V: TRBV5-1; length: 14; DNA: TGCGCCAGCAGCCCTGGACAGGGGAGGTCCGAGCAGTTCTTC; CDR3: CASSPGQGRSEQFF
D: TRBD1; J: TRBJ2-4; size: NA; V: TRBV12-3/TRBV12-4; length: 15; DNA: TGTGCCAGCAGTTTAAGGACAGGGTCTTGGGACATTCAGTACTTC; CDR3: CASSLRTGSWDIQYF
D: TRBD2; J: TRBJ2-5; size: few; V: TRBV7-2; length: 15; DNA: TGTGCCAGCAGAGGGGCTAGCGGGAGTCAAGAGACCCAGTACTTC; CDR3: CASRGASGSQETQYF
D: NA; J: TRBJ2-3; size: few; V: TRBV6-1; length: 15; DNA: TGTGCCAGCAGCCGGGGGGCAGGGGGCACAGATACGCAGTATTTT; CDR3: CASSRGAGGTDTQYF
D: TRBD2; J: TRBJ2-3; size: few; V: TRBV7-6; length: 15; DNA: TGTGCCAGCAGCACCAGCGGGGCTAGCACAGATACGCAGTATTTT; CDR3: CASSTSGASTDTQYF
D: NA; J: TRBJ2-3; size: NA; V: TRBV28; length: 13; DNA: TGTGCCAGCATCCAAATCAACACAGATACGCAGTATTTT; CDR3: CASIQINTDTQYF
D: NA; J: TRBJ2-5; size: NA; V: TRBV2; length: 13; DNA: TGTGCCAGTGCGGAAGGAGGTACGAAGACCCAGTACTTC; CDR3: CASAEGGTKTQYF
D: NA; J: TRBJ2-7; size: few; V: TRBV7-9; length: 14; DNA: TGTGCCAGCAGCTTAAGCCTACACCAGGAGGGGCAGTACTTC; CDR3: CASSLSLHQEGQYF
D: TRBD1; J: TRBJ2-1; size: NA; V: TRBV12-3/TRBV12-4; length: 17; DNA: TGTGCCAGCAGTCCACACAGGGGAACCCTTTCCTACAATGAGCAGTTCTTC; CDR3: CASSPHRGTLSYNEQFF
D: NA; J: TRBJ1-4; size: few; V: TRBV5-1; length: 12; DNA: TGCGCCAGCAGACAGACTAATGAAAAACTGTTTTTT; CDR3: CASRQTNEKLFF
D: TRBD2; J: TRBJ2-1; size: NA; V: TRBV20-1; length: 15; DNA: TGCAGTGCTAGAGATGGGACTAGCGGGACTAATGAGCAGTTCTTC; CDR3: CSARDGTSGTNEQFF
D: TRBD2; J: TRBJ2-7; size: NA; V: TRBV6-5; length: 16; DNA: TGTGCCAGCAGTTCTCAGACCGGGACTAGCGGTTACGAGCAGTACTTC; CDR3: CASSSQTGTSGYEQYF
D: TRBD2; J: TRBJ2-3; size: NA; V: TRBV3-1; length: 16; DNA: TGTGCCAGCAGCCAAGAGCCAGCGGGAGACCAAGATACGCAGTATTTT; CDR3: CASSQEPAGDQDTQYF
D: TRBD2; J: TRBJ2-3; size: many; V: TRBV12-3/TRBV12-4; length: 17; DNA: TGTGCCAGCAGTTTCCGGTCTAGCGGGAGAAACGCAGATACGCAGTATTTT; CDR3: CASSFRSSGRNADTQYF
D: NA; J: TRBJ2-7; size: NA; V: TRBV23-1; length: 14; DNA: TGCGCCAGCAGTCAATCTAAGGCGGACACGGAGCAGTACTTC; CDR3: CASSQSKADTEQYF
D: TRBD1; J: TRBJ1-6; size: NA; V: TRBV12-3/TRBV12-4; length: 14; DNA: TGTGCCACCCAATCGACAGGGGGAGGGTCACCCCTCCACTTT; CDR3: CATQSTGGGSPLHF
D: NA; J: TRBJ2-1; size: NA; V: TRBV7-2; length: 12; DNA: TGTGCCAGCAGCTTTTTTCATGATGAGCAGTTCTTC; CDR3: CASSFFHDEQFF
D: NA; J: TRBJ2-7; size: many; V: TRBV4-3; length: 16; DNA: TGCGCCAGCAGCCAAGATTGGACGGCGAGCTCCTACGAGCAGTACTTC; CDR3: CASSQDWTASSYEQYF
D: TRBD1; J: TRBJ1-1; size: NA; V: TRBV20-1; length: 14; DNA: TGCAGTGCTAGAAATTCCCAGGGGGACACTGAAGCTTTCTTT; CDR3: CSARNSQGDTEAFF
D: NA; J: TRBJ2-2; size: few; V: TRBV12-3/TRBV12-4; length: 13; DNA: TGTGCCAGCAGCCAACAGGGAATCGGGGAGCTGTTTTTT; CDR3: CASSQQGIGELFF
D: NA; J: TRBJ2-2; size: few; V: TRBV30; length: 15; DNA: TGTGCCTGGGGCAGAAGGGGAATTTCAACCGGGGAGCTGTTTTTT; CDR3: CAWGRRGISTGELFF
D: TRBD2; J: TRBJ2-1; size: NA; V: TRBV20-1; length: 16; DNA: TGCAGTGCTAGAGTTCTACTAGCGGGGGACCACAATGAGCAGTTCTTC; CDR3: CSARVLLAGDHNEQFF
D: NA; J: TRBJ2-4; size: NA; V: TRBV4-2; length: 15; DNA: TGTGCCAGCAGCCAAGATGGCGTAGCCAAAAACATTCAGTACTTC; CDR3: CASSQDGVAKNIQYF
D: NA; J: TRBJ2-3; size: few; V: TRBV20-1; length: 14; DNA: TGCAGTGCTAGAAAGGCAGGGGCAACAGATACGCAGTATTTT; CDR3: CSARKAGATDTQYF
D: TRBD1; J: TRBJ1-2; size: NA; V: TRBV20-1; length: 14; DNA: TGCAGTGCTAGGGTTGGACAGGGGGCAGGTGGCTACACCTTC; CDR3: CSARVGQGAGGYTF
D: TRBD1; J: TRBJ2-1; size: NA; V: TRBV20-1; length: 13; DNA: TGCAGTGCCCCTCGGGGACAGGGCTATGAGCAGTTCTTC; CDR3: CSAPRGQGYEQFF